This T cell receptor (beta chain) was recorded in a study of T cell responses to AZD1222 COVID-19 vaccine. Measured with immunoSEQ multiplex PCR; TCRdb has only the in-frame clones, and not every one. The table has some 120,000 clones, 80% to 90% seen once; the top ten hold roughly 1.6%. Trimming shortened V by 7 bases and J by 7 bases, and 23 bases separated the two germline ends. The CDR3 has 16 residues. The V gene's germline CDR1 is MDHEN and CDR2 SYDVKM. This clonotype was sampled from an adult in good health. The chain links TRBV28 to TRBJ2-1; D call uncertain. Here the sequenced sample was peripheral blood, taken on day 0 of AZD1222 vaccination. In DNA form, the CDR3 reads TGTGCCAGCAAAAATGAGCTGGTTTTTGAACGGAATGAGCAGTTCTTC. Residues: CASKNELVFERNEQFF.